This T cell receptor (beta chain) derives from a study of regulatory T cells in long-lasting Graves disease. Study outcomes and limitations: Repertoires from persistent disease leaned toward TRBV28, TRBJ1-2 and TRBJ2-5. Investigators studied peripheral blood only, not thyroid tissue.

The CDR3 spans 12 residues. Per germline, CDR1 SGHVT and CDR2 SQSDAQ. V shed 6 bases and J shed 7 bases, with 12 bases lying between them. In building TCR beta libraries, iRepertoire HTBI primers were used together with Arm-PCR of CDR3 regions. From the multiplex PCR reads, TCRdb called clonotypes with MiXCR, one entry per CDR3 protein. The sample includes some 370,000 distinct CDR3 sequences, more than 20% of them seen just once. Time point in this sample: persistent/refractory GD, antithyroid drugs over 5 years with positive TRAb. Following extraction of RNA from PBMCs, that RNA was used to make the TCR library. Patient provenance is recorded as an endocrinology department in Xi'an, China. Points on this clonotype: Its antigen is currently unknown.

The sequence derives from a female donor with Graves disease. The sequenced sample was peripheral blood mononuclear cells (PBMCs), obtained when the disease was refractory, from a patient treated with antithyroid drugs. This chain connects TRBV7-4 to TRBJ1-1; D is unresolved. CDR3 in amino acids: CASSYRVSEAFF. CDR3 DNA sequence: TGTGCCAGCAGTTATAGGGTTAGTGAAGCTTTCTTT.